Listed below are T cell receptor beta chains from one sample, sequenced in a study of beta chain features in type 1 diabetes. The table came from immunoSEQ multiplex PCR; TCRdb's copy has only in-frame clones and leaves some out. The sample carries 95,000 to 150,000 clones, roughly 17% recorded once. Sequencing used central memory CD4+ T cells from blood. These receptors all come from a man between 18 and 29 years old with type 1 diabetes. Both conserved end residues are part of each CDR3. A D gene is named only where the DNA matches it firmly. A row's size may be missing; if present it is once, few, many or a size class.

d_call j_call cdr3_length clone_size v_call cdr3_nt cdr3_aa
NA TRBJ2-5 13 many TRBV18 TGTGCCAGCTCACCGGGGACCCAAGAGACCCAGTACTTC CASSPGTQETQYF
NA TRBJ2-3 14 NA TRBV7-2 TGTGCCAGCAGCTTAGGGAATAGCCCAGATACGCAGTATTTT CASSLGNSPDTQYF
NA TRBJ2-7 14 many TRBV7-2 TGTGCCAGCAGCTTGGGTGGGTCCCAGTACGAGCAGTACTTC CASSLGGSQYEQYF
TRBD2 TRBJ2-7 17 few TRBV19 TGTGCCAGTAGTGGGACTAGCGGGGGATTCACCTCCTACGAGCAGTACTTC CASSGTSGGFTSYEQYF
TRBD2 TRBJ2-7 14 NA TRBV29-1 TGCAGCGTTGCGGCTAGCGGGATCCACTACGAGCAGTACTTC CSVAASGIHYEQYF
NA TRBJ2-5 13 NA TRBV7-3 TGTGCCAGCAGCTTGGGGGTAGAAGAGACCCAGTACTTC CASSLGVEETQYF
NA TRBJ2-1 14 NA TRBV6-1 TGTGCCAGCAGTCGGGCCCTAGCCACCAATGAGCAGTTCTTC CASSRALATNEQFF
TRBD2 TRBJ2-5 16 few TRBV5-4 TGTGCCAGCAGCCCCCGGACTAGCGCACGAGAGGAGACCCAGTACTTC CASSPRTSAREETQYF
NA TRBJ1-1 13 NA TRBV7-2 TGTGCCAGCAGCCTTGGCAGGGAGACTGAAGCTTTCTTT CASSLGRETEAFF
NA TRBJ1-2 14 few TRBV30 TGTGCCTGGATCAGGAACGTAGGTGACTATGGCTACACCTTC CAWIRNVGDYGYTF
TRBD2 TRBJ2-3 17 few TRBV10-1 TGCGCCAGCAGTGATCGACTAGCGGGAGCGGGCGTGGATACGCAGTATTTT CASSDRLAGAGVDTQYF
TRBD1 TRBJ2-3 15 few TRBV7-2 TGTGCCAGCAAAAAGGACAGGGGGATAACAGATACGCAGTATTTT CASKKDRGITDTQYF
TRBD1 TRBJ2-2 14 NA TRBV29-1 TGCAGCGCAAGAAGGGACAGGGACACCGGGGAGCTGTTTTTT CSARRDRDTGELFF
NA TRBJ2-7 12 few TRBV10-3 TGTGCCATCAGTGATATGACCTACGAGCAGTACTTC CAISDMTYEQYF
NA TRBJ1-1 11 few TRBV14 TGTGCCAGCAGCCACGGGGCTGAAGCTTTCTTT CASSHGAEAFF
NA TRBJ2-5 13 few TRBV7-9 TGTGCCAGCAGAGCAGGGCAGCAAGAGACCCAGTACTTC CASRAGQQETQYF
NA TRBJ2-7 15 NA TRBV7-2 TGTGCCAGCAGCCTCCGGCAGGGGGGTACGCGGGCCCAGTACTTC CASSLRQGGTRAQYF
NA TRBJ1-4 14 few TRBV30 TGTGCCTGGAGTCCCCCCGGACAGATGGAAAAACTGTTTTTT CAWSPPGQMEKLFF
NA TRBJ1-2 14 few TRBV7-9 TGTGCCAGCAGCTTAGTGGGGGTGGACTATGGCTACACCTTC CASSLVGVDYGYTF
NA TRBJ2-3 13 few TRBV7-2 TGTGCCAGCAGCCCCCCCAGCACAGATACGCAGTATTTT CASSPPSTDTQYF
NA TRBJ1-2 12 few TRBV29-1 TGCAGCGTCTCGGACAGCCGCTATGGCTACACCTTC CSVSDSRYGYTF
TRBD1 TRBJ1-2 14 few TRBV7-2 TGTGCCAGCAGCTTAGGCAGGACAGGGGAAGGCTACACCTTC CASSLGRTGEGYTF
TRBD1 TRBJ2-3 14 NA TRBV7-7 TGTGCTAGCAGCCCTACAGGGGGCAAGGATACGCAGTATTTT CASSPTGGKDTQYF
TRBD1 TRBJ1-6 16 NA TRBV25-1 TGTGCCAGCAGTGACCCGACAGGGGGATATAATTCACCCCTCCACTTT CASSDPTGGYNSPLHF
NA TRBJ2-3 14 few TRBV29-1 TGCAGCGACAAAGGGGCACCCGCACCGGATACGCAGTATTTT CSDKGAPAPDTQYF
NA TRBJ1-3 14 many TRBV7-9 TGTGCCAGCAGCCCCGGGGGGATGAGAAACACCATATATTTT CASSPGGMRNTIYF
NA TRBJ2-4 15 NA TRBV4-1 TGCGCCAGCAGCCTCCTATTGACGGCCAAAAACATTCAGTACTTC CASSLLLTAKNIQYF
NA TRBJ1-5 13 NA TRBV7-2 TGTGCCAGCAGCTTAGCGTTCGATCAGCCCCAGCATTTT CASSLAFDQPQHF
TRBD1 TRBJ2-7 14 few TRBV4-3 TGCGCCAGCAGCCCTAGACAGGGGATAGACGAGCAGTACTTC CASSPRQGIDEQYF
NA TRBJ2-1 14 NA TRBV5-1 TGCGCCAACTCCCGGGGCCCGGCGTTACATGAGCAGTTCTTC CANSRGPALHEQFF
TRBD2 TRBJ2-1 15 few TRBV30 TGTGCCTGGAGTGGACTAGCGGGAGAGTCCGCTGAGCAGTTCTTC CAWSGLAGESAEQFF
NA TRBJ1-1 14 many TRBV29-1 TGCAGCGTTGTTTATGGTGGTTTCGGCACTGAAGCTTTCTTT CSVVYGGFGTEAFF
TRBD2 TRBJ2-2 15 NA TRBV5-1 TGCGCCAGCAGCTGGACTAGCGGGAACACCGGGGAGCTGTTTTTT CASSWTSGNTGELFF
NA TRBJ2-5 17 once TRBV9 TGTGCCAGCAGCGTAGGCCCCAGTTTCGGCTCGGGTGAGACCCAGTACTTC CASSVGPSFGSGETQYF
NA TRBJ1-4 13 few TRBV7-9 TGTGCCAGCAGCTTAGCCCATAATGAAAAACTGTTTTTT CASSLAHNEKLFF
NA TRBJ2-5 14 NA TRBV2 TGTGCCAGCAGTGTCGAAGGGACTCTAGGGACCCAGTACTTC CASSVEGTLGTQYF
NA TRBJ2-2 13 many TRBV2 TGTGCCAGCAGACAGCCCAACACCGGGGAGCTGTTTTTT CASRQPNTGELFF
NA TRBJ2-7 12 NA TRBV25-1 TGTGCCAGCAGTGGGACCGTTTACGAGCAGTACTTC CASSGTVYEQYF
NA TRBJ2-3 14 few TRBV11-2 TGTGCCAGCAGCCCAGGGGATCGCACAGATACGCAGTATTTT CASSPGDRTDTQYF
NA TRBJ2-7 13 NA TRBV11-2 TGTGCCAGCAGCCCACGTCAGGGGGGCGAGCAGTACTTC CASSPRQGGEQYF
TRBD1 TRBJ1-1 20 NA TRBV30 TGTGCCTGGAGTCCTTGGACAGGGTCCTCGTGGGGGGCCTTGAACACTGAAGCTTTCTTT CAWSPWTGSSWGALNTEAFF
NA TRBJ1-6 15 NA TRBV5-1 TGCGCCAGCAGCTTACAGGCGGTTTCATCTTCACCCCTCCACTTT CASSLQAVSSSPLHF
TRBD1 TRBJ2-5 12 NA TRBV29-1 TGCAGCGTCCGACAGGGTGCAGAGACCCAGTACTTC CSVRQGAETQYF
TRBD2 TRBJ2-5 16 NA TRBV27 TGTGCCAGCAGTCCGGGACTAGCGGGGGGGTTAGAGACCCAGTACTTC CASSPGLAGGLETQYF
NA TRBJ2-3 12 NA TRBV5-1 TGCGCCAGCAGGGGGGAAACAGATACGCAGTATTTT CASRGETDTQYF
NA TRBJ1-2 11 NA TRBV20-1 TGCAGTGCTAGTTTACTGGGGCGCTACACCTTC CSASLLGRYTF
NA TRBJ1-6 14 few TRBV30 TGTGCCTGGAGTGCCCCAGGGAGTAATTCACCCCTCCACTTT CAWSAPGSNSPLHF
TRBD2 TRBJ2-7 11 NA TRBV7-9 TGTGCCAGCAGCCTAGCGGGAAGTTTGTACTTC CASSLAGSLYF
NA TRBJ2-7 12 many TRBV18 TGTGCCAGCTCACCAGCGGGTGAAGGGCAGTACTTC CASSPAGEGQYF
TRBD2 TRBJ2-1 18 NA TRBV4-2 TGTGCCAGCAGCCAAGATTTCCTAGCGGGAGGGGTGGACAATGAGCAGTTCTTC CASSQDFLAGGVDNEQFF
TRBD2 TRBJ2-7 14 few TRBV11-2 TGTGCCAGCAGCATAACTAGCGGACCCTACGAGCAGTACTTC CASSITSGPYEQYF
TRBD1 TRBJ2-1 14 NA TRBV2 TGTGCCAGCAGTGGACAGGGGGCTGGGAATGAGCAGTTCTTC CASSGQGAGNEQFF
NA TRBJ1-1 11 few TRBV7-9 TGTGCCATCCTCCGGGACACTGAAGCTTTCTTT CAILRDTEAFF
NA TRBJ2-6 17 few TRBV9 TGTGCCAGCAGCGTAGTTGGGAGGATCTCTGGGGCCAACGTCCTGACTTTC CASSVVGRISGANVLTF
NA TRBJ2-3 14 medium-sized TRBV7-9 TGTGCCAGCAGCTTAGGGTCTAGCTCAAATACGCAGTATTTT CASSLGSSSNTQYF